The following is a T cell receptor (beta chain) sequence with its context. Its specificity is not known. The junction differs from germline at one of its ends, possibly a read error. These data are taken from a study of blood T cells in healthy people across ages. Healthy Caucasian individuals from Russia aged about 6 to 100 were enrolled as donors. Study-wide results and limits: Bulk PBMC profiling left naive and antigen-experienced comparisons inconclusive.

A J-beta primer mix and a sample-barcoded 5' primer were used in a second PCR of about 7 to 12 cycles. There were at least 3 million CDR3-containing paired-end reads obtained from each sample. TCRdb processed the 5' RACE reads anew with MiXCR; each CDR3 protein has one entry. The sample consists of around 650,000 distinct CDR3 sequences, approximately 29% of them appearing once. CDR3 length equals 14 residues. The germline V gene has CDR1 MDHEN and CDR2 SYDVKM. The sequencing input was blood. This receptor was taken from a woman of 80 years or more in good health. V gene TRBV28 combines with J gene TRBJ1-6; no definite D call. CDR3 nucleotides: TGTGCCAGCGGTTTTTTGGTCCAAAATTCACCCCTCCACTTT. As protein: CASGFLVQNSPLHF.